Listed below are T cell receptor beta chains from one sample, sequenced in a study of spatial heterogeneity in lung cancer. TCRdb re-called the 5' RACE reads through MiXCR, storing one row per CDR3 protein. The sample consists of some 6,900 distinct CDR3 sequences, about 3.9% of them appearing once. Source: normal lung tissue next to the tumor, taken at surgery. The receptor source for this set is a female donor with early-stage non-small cell lung cancer. The CDR3 runs from the conserved cysteine through the conserved F or W. D genes are given only for firm matches. Size values are once, few and many counts, or a class for expanded clones, and some rows have none.

TRBV28	TRBD1	.	TRBJ1-1	TGTGCCAGCAGTCAACAGGGGGTTGAAGCTTTCTTT	CASSQQGVEAFF
TRBV29-1	TRBD1	many	TRBJ1-1	TGCAGCGTTACAGGGGCTCGAGGTACTGAAGCTTTCTTT	CSVTGARGTEAFF
TRBV11-2	.	many	TRBJ2-5	TGTGCCAGCAGCTTATCGAGTGCAGAGACCCAGTACTTC	CASSLSSAETQYF
TRBV7-3	.	many	TRBJ2-2	TGTGCCAGCAGCTTAGTAGCGAACACCGGGGAGCTGTTTTTT	CASSLVANTGELFF
TRBV5-4	TRBD2	many	TRBJ2-2	TGTGCCAGCAGCTTGGTCCCCGCGCGGGGGGCGGACGCCGGGGAGCTGTTTTTT	CASSLVPARGADAGELFF
TRBV11-2	.	medium-sized	TRBJ2-7	TGTGCCAGCAGCAACTACGAGCAGTACTTC	CASSNYEQYF
TRBV6-5	.	many	TRBJ1-1	TGTGCCAGCAGTTACTCGGCTCGTCAGGGCTCGAACACTGAAGCTTTCTTT	CASSYSARQGSNTEAFF
TRBV20-1	TRBD1	medium-sized	TRBJ2-1	TGCAGTGCTAGAGGATTGGGCAGGGGGCCCTACAATGAGCAGTTCTTC	CSARGLGRGPYNEQFF
TRBV6-5	TRBD1	many	TRBJ1-4	TGTGCCAGCAGTCCACAGGGGGGTAATGAAAAACTGTTTTTT	CASSPQGGNEKLFF
TRBV14	.	many	TRBJ1-2	TGTGCCAGCAGCCACCCCAGGGGAGGCTACACCTTC	CASSHPRGGYTF
TRBV7-9	.	medium-sized	TRBJ2-1	TGTGCCAGCAGCTTAGCAGGGGTTTCTGAGCAGTTCTTC	CASSLAGVSEQFF
TRBV4-2	.	many	TRBJ2-7	TGTGCCAGCAGCCAAGTACCCCATAGAGAGCAGTACTTC	CASSQVPHREQYF
TRBV7-7	.	many	TRBJ2-6	TGTGCTAGCAGCTTAGGTCGTTCCTCTGGGGCCAACGTCCTGACTTTC	CASSLGRSSGANVLTF
TRBV29-1	TRBD2	.	TRBJ2-2	TGCAGCGTTGAAACTAGCGGGAGTACCGGGGAGCTGTTTTTT	CSVETSGSTGELFF
TRBV5-6	.	medium-sized	TRBJ2-2	TGTGCCAGCCAGATGGGGTCGGGGACCGGGGAGCTGTTTTTT	CASQMGSGTGELFF
TRBV24-1	.	many	TRBJ2-3	TGTGCCACCAGTACCTCGAGGGGTCCCACAGATACGCAGTATTTT	CATSTSRGPTDTQYF
TRBV7-2	.	.	TRBJ1-2	TGTGCCAGCAGCTTAGACTCGGCAGGTAGCGGCTACACCTTC	CASSLDSAGSGYTF
TRBV9	.	many	TRBJ2-7	TGTGCCAGCAGCGTAGAGTCGTACTCCTACGAGCAGTACTTC	CASSVESYSYEQYF
TRBV28	TRBD2	medium-sized	TRBJ2-7	TGTGCCAGCAGTGGACTAGCGGGGGGAGCCTACGAGCAGTACTTC	CASSGLAGGAYEQYF
TRBV5-1	TRBD1	medium-sized	TRBJ2-3	TGCGCCAGCAACTACGGGACAGGGGTTGGAGATACGCAGTATTTT	CASNYGTGVGDTQYF
TRBV5-1	.	medium-sized	TRBJ2-5	TGCGCCAGCGGAACAACAGGTCTTCAAGAGACCCAGTACTTC	CASGTTGLQETQYF
TRBV7-9	.	many	TRBJ2-1	TGTGCCAGCAGCTCCAGTCTGGGACTCCTCCCCAATGAGCAGTTCTTC	CASSSSLGLLPNEQFF
TRBV18	.	.	TRBJ1-1	TGTGCCAGCTCACAGGACACTAGCTGGGCTTTCTTT	CASSQDTSWAFF